These T cell receptor beta chains were read from a single sample in a study of shared clonotypes between healthy human individuals. Repertoires were generated with immunoSEQ multiplex PCR, while TCRdb's copy carries only in-frame clones and drops some. The table lists about 2.2 million clones, approximately 94% of them singletons. Material: naive CD8+ T cells from PBMCs. All receptors come from a man between 18 and 35 years old in good health. Some clones in this sample may be carry-over from other donors' samples. The CDR3 runs from the conserved cysteine through the conserved F or W. D genes are given only for firm matches. Size values are once, few and many counts, or a class for expanded clones, and some rows have none.

J,D,size,V,DNA,CDR3
TRBJ2-7,.,.,TRBV5-6,TGTGCCAGCAGCTTGGGCACCTACGAGCAGTACTTC,CASSLGTYEQYF
TRBJ2-1,TRBD1,.,TRBV7-3,TGTGCCAGCAGCTTTTCGGCAGGGGGTTACAATGAGCAGTTCTTC,CASSFSAGGYNEQFF
TRBJ2-7,.,.,TRBV5-4,TGTGCCAGCAGCCCTAGGCGAGGGCTCGGCTACGAGCAGTACTTC,CASSPRRGLGYEQYF
TRBJ2-2,.,.,TRBV11-2,TGTGCCAGCAGCTTAGATTTACTAGACGGCGGGGAGCTGTTTTTT,CASSLDLLDGGELFF
TRBJ2-2,.,.,TRBV11-2,TGTGCCAGCAGCGCAATCCAGAACACCGGGGAGCTGTTTTTT,CASSAIQNTGELFF
TRBJ1-6,TRBD1,.,TRBV7-9,TGTGCCAGCAGCCCCAGGACAGGAGATTCACCCCTCCACTTT,CASSPRTGDSPLHF
TRBJ2-7,TRBD1,.,TRBV7-7,TGTGCCAGCAGCTTAGACAGGGGGTCGGGGGAGCAGTACTTC,CASSLDRGSGEQYF
TRBJ2-7,.,.,TRBV6-1,TGTGCCAGCAGTGAAATTCGGGGAATCTACGAGCAGTACTTC,CASSEIRGIYEQYF
TRBJ2-7,TRBD1,.,TRBV27,TGTGCCAGCAGTCCGACAGCCGGGACAGGATCCTACGAGCAGTACTTC,CASSPTAGTGSYEQYF
TRBJ2-7,.,.,TRBV10-3,TGTGCCATCAGTGACCAGGGCTCCTACGAGCAGTACTTC,CAISDQGSYEQYF
TRBJ2-1,.,.,TRBV28,TGTGCCAGCAGTAAACCGGGACGAAACGGGGGTGAGCAGTTCTTC,CASSKPGRNGGEQFF
TRBJ1-1,.,.,TRBV6-5,TGTGCCAGCAGCCCTAGAAACACTGAAGCTTTCTTT,CASSPRNTEAFF
TRBJ1-3,TRBD1,.,TRBV9,TGTGCCAGCAGCGTAGCCTTGGGACAGGGGATCTCTGGAAACACCATATATTTT,CASSVALGQGISGNTIYF
TRBJ2-4,.,.,TRBV19,TGTGCCAGTAGTATCCCCCCGGGTTCTCAGTACTTC,CASSIPPGSQYF
TRBJ2-5,.,.,TRBV7-9,TGTGCCAGCAGCTCAATGGACAATTTAGAGACCCAGTACTTC,CASSSMDNLETQYF
TRBJ2-2,.,.,TRBV2,TGTGCCAGCAGTGATCTATACCTAGAGAAGGAGCTGTTTTTT,CASSDLYLEKELFF
TRBJ1-3,.,.,TRBV7-9,TGTGCCAGCACTAACGGGCGTTTAGGTGGAAACACCATATATTTT,CASTNGRLGGNTIYF
TRBJ2-1,TRBD2,.,TRBV11-2,TGTGCCAGCAGCCCCAGGACTAGCCCGCCCTACAATGAGCAGTTCTTC,CASSPRTSPPYNEQFF
TRBJ1-1,.,.,TRBV11-2,TGTGCCAGCAGCTTACGAGGACAGAACACTGAAGCTTTCTTT,CASSLRGQNTEAFF
TRBJ2-7,.,.,TRBV10-1,TGCGCCAGCAGTGATCGGGCCAGGGGCGATTCCAGCTCCTACGAGCAGTACTTC,CASSDRARGDSSSYEQYF
TRBJ2-7,.,.,TRBV5-1,TGCGCCAGCAGCTTGGAAGGGGGAAGAGACGAGCAGTACTTC,CASSLEGGRDEQYF
TRBJ2-7,TRBD2,.,TRBV5-5,TGTGCCAGCAGCTGGACTAGCGGGCCCTACGAGCAGTACTTC,CASSWTSGPYEQYF
TRBJ1-2,.,.,TRBV7-3,TGTGCCAGCAGCTTAACGGTGGGCAGTTATGGCTACACCTTC,CASSLTVGSYGYTF
TRBJ2-7,.,once,TRBV6-5,TGTGCCAGCAGTTACCACCATTCTGGCGAGCAGTACTTC,CASSYHHSGEQYF
TRBJ2-7,TRBD1,.,TRBV5-4,TGTGCCAGCAGCCAAGGAACGGACAGGGGTGAGCAGTACTTC,CASSQGTDRGEQYF
TRBJ2-2,TRBD1,.,TRBV13,TGTGCCAGCAGCTCACAGGGGGCCGGGGAGCTGTTTTTT,CASSSQGAGELFF
TRBJ1-1,.,few,TRBV4-2,TGTGCCAGCAGCCAAGAACAGGGCTTGAACACTGAAGCTTTCTTT,CASSQEQGLNTEAFF
TRBJ2-7,TRBD2,.,TRBV11-1,TGTGCCAGCAGCTTATTTGACGTCGGGGGGATCCACGAGCAGTACTTC,CASSLFDVGGIHEQYF
TRBJ1-2,TRBD1,.,TRBV5-6,TGTGCCAGCAGCTTGTCTGACAGGGCTGCGGGCTATGGCTACACCTTC,CASSLSDRAAGYGYTF
TRBJ1-4,.,.,TRBV15,TGTGCCACCAGCCCGGAGGGCACAACTAATGAAAAACTGTTTTTT,CATSPEGTTNEKLFF
TRBJ1-1,.,.,TRBV6-1,TGTGCCAGCCGGTGGGCCCTAGGGACTGAAGCTTTCTTT,CASRWALGTEAFF
TRBJ2-7,TRBD2,.,TRBV7-9,TGTGCCAGCAGCTCCGGGACTATCGAGCAGTACTTC,CASSSGTIEQYF
TRBJ1-2,.,.,TRBV30,TGTGCCTGGAGGGACTTAGGGGGGGCGGCGGGTGGCTACACCTTC,CAWRDLGGAAGGYTF
TRBJ1-2,TRBD1,.,TRBV5-6,TGTGCCAGCTCTTGGGACAGGGGCAATGGCTACACCTTC,CASSWDRGNGYTF
TRBJ2-2,.,.,TRBV4-3,TGCGCCAGCAGCCAAGGAGGAGCCGGCCCCATGGGCCGATCCCACGGGGAGCTGTTTTTT,CASSQGGAGPMGRSHGELFF
TRBJ2-7,TRBD1,.,TRBV27,TGTGCCAGCAGCCCTTCTGTGGGACAGCATCCCTACGAGCAGTACTTC,CASSPSVGQHPYEQYF
TRBJ2-7,.,.,TRBV5-6,TGTGCCAGCAGCTGGGGACCGGCTGGAGAGCAGTACTTC,CASSWGPAGEQYF
TRBJ2-7,TRBD2,.,TRBV10-3,TGTGCCATCAGTGATCGGACTAGACCCTACGAGCAGTACTTC,CAISDRTRPYEQYF
TRBJ1-1,TRBD1,.,TRBV7-9,TGTGCCAGCAGCTTAAACAGGGGTATGAACACTGAAGCTTTCTTT,CASSLNRGMNTEAFF
TRBJ2-7,TRBD2,.,TRBV28,TGTGCCAGCAGCCTACTAGCGGGACCCACCTACGAGCAGTACTTC,CASSLLAGPTYEQYF
TRBJ2-5,.,.,TRBV9,TGTGCCAGCAGCGTAGAGGATAGCGGCAGAGAGACCCAGTACTTC,CASSVEDSGRETQYF
TRBJ2-1,.,once,TRBV25-1,TGTGCCAGCAGTGATTCCCCTGACAATGAGCAGTTCTTC,CASSDSPDNEQFF
TRBJ2-7,TRBD2,.,TRBV7-2,TGTGCCAGCAGCTTAGAACGGGAGGGCCACGTCGAGCAGTACTTC,CASSLEREGHVEQYF
TRBJ1-2,TRBD1,.,TRBV28,TGTGCCAGCAGCTGGTGGGACAGGGGGGCTTACGGCTACACCTTC,CASSWWDRGAYGYTF
TRBJ2-6,.,.,TRBV29-1,TGCAGCGTTTACTCTGGGGCCAACGTCCTGACTTTC,CSVYSGANVLTF
TRBJ2-1,TRBD2,.,TRBV7-9,TGTGCCAGCAGCCCAAGGGACGGGGGGTACAATGAGCAGTTCTTC,CASSPRDGGYNEQFF
TRBJ2-4,.,.,TRBV6-6,TGTGCCAGCCATGGGGGCGAGCTTGGCAAAAACATTCAGTACTTC,CASHGGELGKNIQYF
TRBJ2-1,.,.,TRBV6-1,TGTGCCAGCAGTGAATTTTTAGGATTGGGTACGGGAGAGACGCGTGAGCAGTTCTTC,CASSEFLGLGTGETREQFF
TRBJ1-5,.,.,TRBV6-1,TGTGCCAGCAGTGATCAGCCCCAGCATTTT,CASSDQPQHF
TRBJ2-1,TRBD2,.,TRBV6-1,TGTGCCAGCAGTGAGATGACTAGCGGGAGGTACAATGAGCAGTTCTTC,CASSEMTSGRYNEQFF
TRBJ2-7,.,.,TRBV6-1,TGTGCCAGCGGGGGTCGCGGGACATACGAGCAGTACTTC,CASGGRGTYEQYF
TRBJ2-7,.,.,TRBV27,TGTGCCAGCAGTTCCAGGGAAATCCGGTACGAGCAGTACTTC,CASSSREIRYEQYF
TRBJ1-1,.,.,TRBV4-1,TGCGCCAGCAGCCAAGTTACGGAACCTGAAGCTTTCTTT,CASSQVTEPEAFF
TRBJ2-1,TRBD2,.,TRBV15,TGTGCCACCAGCAGACTAGCGGGGGCAGACAATGAGCAGTTCTTC,CATSRLAGADNEQFF